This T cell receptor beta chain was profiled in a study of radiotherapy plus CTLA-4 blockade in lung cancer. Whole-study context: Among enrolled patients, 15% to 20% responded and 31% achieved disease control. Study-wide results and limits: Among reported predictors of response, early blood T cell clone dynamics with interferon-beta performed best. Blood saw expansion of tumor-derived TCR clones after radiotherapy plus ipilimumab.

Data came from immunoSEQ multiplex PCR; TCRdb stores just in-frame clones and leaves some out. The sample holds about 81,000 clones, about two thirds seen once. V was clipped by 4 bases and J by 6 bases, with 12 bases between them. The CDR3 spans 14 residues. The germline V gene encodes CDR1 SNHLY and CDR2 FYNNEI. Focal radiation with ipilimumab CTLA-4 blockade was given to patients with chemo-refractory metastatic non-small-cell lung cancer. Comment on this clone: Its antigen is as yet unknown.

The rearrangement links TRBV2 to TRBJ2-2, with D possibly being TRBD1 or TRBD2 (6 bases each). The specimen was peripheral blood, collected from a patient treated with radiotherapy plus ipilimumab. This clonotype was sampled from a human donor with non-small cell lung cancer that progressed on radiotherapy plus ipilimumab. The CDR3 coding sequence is TGTGCCAGCAGTGTGGGGGGCAGGGCCGGGGAGCTGTTTTTT. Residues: CASSVGGRAGELFF.